The 19 T cell receptor beta chains in this list originate from one sample, sequenced in a study of blood T cell repertoires in COVID-19. Assay: immunoSEQ multiplex PCR; the TCRdb copy retains only in-frame clones and omits some. This sample carries about 210,000 clones, approximately 86% of them seen once, and the ten largest clones take around 24%. The sample consisted of PBMCs or T cells enriched from blood (not recorded which). The receptors originated from a woman between 40 and 55 years old in a cohort exposed to, infected with or recovered from COVID-19 (not recorded which).

The chain combines TRBV30 with TRBJ2-7, with 9 nucleotides matching TRBD1. Germline lookup yields CDR1 GTSNPN and CDR2 SVGIG (reference sequence). The CDR3 is 13 amino acids. Trimming took 3 bases from V and 3 from J; bases not matched to a gene: 3. CDR3: CAWSRDRDYEQYF. DNA for the CDR3: TGTGCCTGGAGCCGGGACAGGGACTACGAGCAGTACTTC. The whole variable domain, remainder taken from reference TRBV30 and TRBJ2-7, is SQTIHQWPATLVQPVGSPLSLECTVEGTSNPNLYWYRQAAGRGLQLLFYSVGIGQISSEVPQNLSASRPQDRQFILSSKKLLLSDSGFYLCAWSRDRDYEQYFGPGTRLTVT.

This clone was counted once. This chain joins TRBV7-2 and TRBJ2-7; 14 nucleotides agree with TRBD2. From germline, CDR1 is SGHTA and CDR2 FQGNSA. This CDR3 is built from 16 residues. The J segment lost 6 bases and the V segment lost 4 bases, leaving 8 bases of the junction unmatched. The CDR3 DNA sequence: TGTGCCAGCAGCTCTCCGGGACTAGCGGGGGTCTTCGAGCAGTACTTC. Amino acid sequence: CASSSPGLAGVFEQYF.

This chain joins TRBV25-1 and TRBJ2-7; D not certain. The CDR3 is 17 amino acids. Germline CDR1 and CDR2: MGHDK and SYGVNS. Trimming pared 6 bases from V and 4 bases from J, leaving 25 bases between. The CDR3 protein is CASRKSPSALMRYEQYF. The CDR3 nucleotides are TGTGCCAGCAGAAAGTCTCCTTCCGCGTTGATGAGGTACGAGCAGTACTTC.

The chain is built from TRBV18 and TRBJ2-7, with D tentatively TRBD1 (6 bases). Germline V gene sequence: CDR1 KGHSH, CDR2 LQKENI. Trimming cost V 4 bases and J 4 bases, with 17 bases left between them. The CDR3 loop spans 15 amino acids. CDR3: CASSRQVQGTYEQYF. The CDR3 bases are TGTGCCAGCTCACGCCAGGTACAGGGTACGTACGAGCAGTACTTC.

The chain is built from TRBV12-5 and TRBJ1-1, with 7 bases fitting TRBD1. This CDR3 comprises 14 residues. The V gene end was trimmed by 6 bases and the J gene end by 2 bases; junction bases not matched to a gene: 6. Germline lookup yields CDR1 LGHNT and CDR2 FRNRAP. The CDR3 region is CASGSSGGNTEAFF. As DNA, the CDR3 is TGTGCTAGTGGCTCTTCAGGGGGTAACACTGAAGCTTTCTTT.

The chain links TRBV27 to TRBJ1-6; 7 bases line up with TRBD1. The CDR3 is made up of 12 amino acids. Germline V gene sequence: CDR1 MNHEY, CDR2 SMNVEV (reference sequence). V trimming: 6 bases; J trimming: 10 bases; junction bases outside the gene matches: 3. This CDR3 is CASRQGRSPLHF. The CDR3 nucleotides are TGTGCCAGCAGACAGGGGCGATCACCCCTCCACTTT.

The chain links TRBV13 to TRBJ1-5; 7 bases align to TRBD1. J gave up 0 bases and V 3 bases, and 2 bases lay outside the gene matches. CDR3 size: 15 residues. In germline, CDR1 is PRHDT, CDR2 FYEKMQ (reference sequence). CDR3 nucleotides: TGTGCCAGCAGCTTCACAGGGGATAGCAATCAGCCCCAGCATTTT. Residues: CASSFTGDSNQPQHF.

V gene TRBV7-6 combines with J gene TRBJ2-1; weak D call: TRBD1 (5 bases). This CDR3 comprises 14 residues. Germline V CDR1 and CDR2: SGHVS, FNYEAQ. V was shortened by 3 bases and J by 2 bases, with 8 bases between the two germline ends. This CDR3 reads CASSLQGPYNEQFF. The CDR3 nucleotides read TGTGCCAGCAGCTTGCAGGGCCCCTACAATGAGCAGTTCTTC.

This chain connects TRBV19 to TRBJ1-1; no definite D call. V lost 4 bases and J 2 bases, leaving 11 bases between the germline ends. Germline CDR1 and CDR2: LNHDA and SQIVND (reference sequence). The CDR3 runs 14 residues. The CDR3 DNA reads as TGTGCCAGTAGTACCCCGGGAGGAAACACTGAAGCTTTCTTT. Its translation: CASSTPGGNTEAFF.

This chain uses TRBV5-4 with TRBJ1-3; 7 positions agree with TRBD1. CDR1 is SGHNT and CDR2 is YYREEE in the germline V gene (reference sequence). The CDR3 sequence is 18 residues long. With V trimmed by 4 bases and J by 0 bases, 13 bases remained unmatched. CDR3 region: CASSGTDRFGNSGNTIYF. The CDR3, as DNA: TGTGCCAGCAGCGGTACGGACAGGTTCGGGAACTCTGGAAACACCATATATTTT.

This rearrangement joins TRBV23-1 to TRBJ2-7; 8 nucleotides align to TRBD2. TRBV23-1 is annotated as an ORF whose role is uncertain. The CDR3 loop spans 14 amino acids. V was pared by 5 bases and J by 7 bases, with 10 bases of the junction left unmatched. The CDR3 here is CASSEQREYREQYF. In DNA, the CDR3 is TGCGCCAGCAGTGAACAGCGGGAGTACAGGGAGCAGTACTTC.

This chain joins TRBV5-8 and TRBJ1-1; 9 bases match TRBD1. CDR1 and CDR2 from the germline V gene are SGHTS and YDEGEE. CDR3 size: 11 residues. J lost 11 bases, V lost 5 bases, and 4 bases had no gene match. In DNA form, the CDR3 reads TGTGCCAGCAGATGGGACAGGGATGCTTTCTTT. It translates to CASRWDRDAFF.

CDR3 nucleotides: TGTGCCAGCAGTCCCAAGGAGGGGAGGAACACTGAAGCTTTCTTT. Its translation is CASSPKEGRNTEAFF. The rearrangement uses TRBV6-5 and TRBJ1-1, with a possible D match to TRBD1 (5 bases). The V gene lost 5 bases and the J gene lost 1 base, with 14 bases spanning the gap. The CDR3 sequence is 15 residues long. The germline V gene encodes CDR1 MNHEY and CDR2 SVGAGI.

The chain is built from TRBV11-2 and TRBJ2-3; D unresolved. Germline loops: CDR1 SGHAT, CDR2 FQNNGV. V was cut by 5 bases and J by 2 bases, with 14 bases left in between. CDR3 length equals 15 residues. Here the CDR3 DNA reads TGTGCCAGCAGCCCAGTGGTGCAGGTCACAGATACGCAGTATTTT. Its translation is CASSPVVQVTDTQYF.

The J gene is TRBJ2-4, the V gene TRBV9; 11 positions agree with TRBD2. CDR1 is SGDLS and CDR2 is YYNGEE in the germline V gene. The CDR3 has 18 amino acids. With V trimmed by 4 bases and J by 3 bases, 12 bases remained unmatched. CDR3 nucleotide sequence: TGTGCCAGCAGCCCCGGCACTAGCGGGAGAAGGGGCAAAAACATTCAGTACTTC. This encodes CASSPGTSGRRGKNIQYF.

V gene TRBV7-8 combines with J gene TRBJ2-7, with a tentative D call TRBD2 (5 bases). Germline assignment: CDR1 SGHVS and CDR2 FQNEAQ. The V end lost 2 bases, the J end lost 1 base, and 9 bases lay between the germline ends. The CDR3 covers 14 residues. The CDR3 DNA is TGTGCCAGCAGCTTAATCGGGGTTTCCTACGAGCAGTACTTC. This translates into CASSLIGVSYEQYF.

V and J are TRBV4-1 and TRBJ2-4; 8 bases match TRBD1. The junction had 11 bases not matched to a gene; V was cut back by 4 bases and J by 3 bases. This CDR3 has 17 amino acids. Germline V gene data show CDR1 as MGHRA and CDR2 as YSYEKL. The CDR3 sequence: CASSPKDRDEIKNIQYF. Written as DNA, the CDR3 is TGCGCCAGCAGCCCCAAGGACAGGGATGAGATCAAAAACATTCAGTACTTC.

The J gene is TRBJ1-2, the V gene TRBV13; 9 bases map to TRBD1. Germline-derived CDR1 and CDR2 are PRHDT and FYEKMQ (reference sequence). This CDR3 contains 15 residues. Trimming cost V 5 bases and J 5 bases; bases outside gene matches: 9. CDR3 nucleotide sequence: TGTGCCAGCAGCCCGGGACAGGGAAAGGCGTATGGCTACACCTTC. It specifies CASSPGQGKAYGYTF.

The V and J genes are TRBV18 and TRBJ2-1; tentative D call: TRBD2 (5 bases). The V gene lost 3 bases and the J gene lost 2 bases, with 11 bases spanning the gap. The CDR3 runs to 15 residues. Germline-derived CDR1 and CDR2 are KGHSH and LQKENI. Written as DNA, the CDR3 is TGTGCCAGCTCACCCGCCGAGCGGCCCTACAATGAGCAGTTCTTC. Amino acids: CASSPAERPYNEQFF. Supplemented by reference TRBV18 and TRBJ2-1, the full variable domain reads NAGVMQNPRHLVRRRGQEARLRCSPMKGHSHVYWYRQLPEEGLKFMVYLQKENIIDESGMPKERFSAEFPKEGPSILRIQQVVRGDSAAYFCASSPAERPYNEQFFGPGTRLTVL.